The rows below give T cell receptor beta chains drawn from one sample of a study of T cell responses to AZD1222 COVID-19 vaccine. TCRdb's copy holds only in-frame clones and misses some; the assay was immunoSEQ multiplex PCR. The repertoire has some 140,000 clones, 92% of them found once; the top ten carry about 3%. The specimen was peripheral blood, collected on day 0 of AZD1222 vaccination. All receptors come from an adult in good health. Both conserved end residues are part of each CDR3. Fields, in order: CDR3 length, clone size, V gene, J gene, D gene, CDR3 protein, CDR3 DNA. The D gene is left open where the match is weak. Clone size is stated in some rows and not others, as once, few, many or a class when expanded.

13,NA,TRBV5-5,TRBJ1-6,NA,CASSLDLNSPLHF,TGTGCCAGCAGTCTGGACTTAAATTCACCCCTCCACTTT
12,NA,TRBV6-5,TRBJ2-3,NA,CASSANRDTQYF,TGTGCCAGCAGCGCAAACAGGGATACGCAGTATTTT
17,NA,TRBV5-6,TRBJ1-3,NA,CASSLGQAWNSGNTIYF,TGTGCCAGCAGCTTGGGACAGGCTTGGAATTCTGGAAACACCATATATTTT
15,NA,TRBV7-9,TRBJ1-6,NA,CASSKALSYNSPLHF,TGTGCCAGCAGTAAAGCTCTCTCCTATAATTCACCCCTCCACTTT
14,NA,TRBV10-1,TRBJ2-3,NA,CASRRTTSTDTQYF,TGCGCCAGTCGAAGGACCACCAGCACAGATACGCAGTATTTT
15,NA,TRBV9,TRBJ2-7,TRBD2,CASSPSSRREFRQYF,TGTGCCAGCAGCCCAAGCTCGCGGCGGGAGTTCAGGCAGTACTTC
16,NA,TRBV19,TRBJ1-2,NA,CASSNQWSRSNYGYTF,TGTGCCAGTAGTAACCAATGGTCTCGGAGTAACTATGGCTACACCTTC
20,NA,TRBV21-1,TRBJ1-1,NA,CASSKVQGGQGDDRNTEAFF,TGTGCCAGCAGCAAAGTGCAGGGAGGGCAGGGCGATGACAGGAACACTGAAGCTTTCTTT
15,NA,TRBV25-1,TRBJ1-3,NA,CASSGTLDSGNTIYF,TGTGCCAGCAGTGGTACATTGGACTCTGGAAACACCATATATTTT
15,NA,TRBV7-9,TRBJ2-1,TRBD2,CASSSASGSINEQFF,TGTGCCAGCAGCTCCGCTAGCGGGAGTATTAATGAGCAGTTCTTC
14,NA,TRBV4-1,TRBJ1-5,NA,CASSQVGEDQPQHF,TGCGCCAGCAGCCAAGTGGGGGAGGATCAGCCCCAGCATTTT
16,NA,TRBV30,TRBJ1-5,NA,CAWSVPWADSNQPQHF,TGTGCCTGGAGTGTACCTTGGGCAGATAGCAATCAGCCCCAGCATTTT
15,NA,TRBV6-5,TRBJ2-7,NA,CASSQGRSRAYEQYF,TGTGCCAGCAGCCAAGGGCGATCGCGAGCCTACGAGCAGTACTTC
16,NA,TRBV19,TRBJ1-4,TRBD1,CASSIAHGQGSEKLFF,TGTGCCAGTAGTATAGCCCATGGACAGGGTAGTGAAAAACTGTTTTTT
16,NA,TRBV27,TRBJ1-3,NA,CASSLTGKGSGNTIYF,TGTGCCAGCAGTCTCACAGGGAAAGGCTCTGGAAACACCATATATTTT
16,NA,TRBV6-1,TRBJ2-1,TRBD2,CASSDEGLAGGNEQFF,TGTGCCAGCAGTGACGAGGGACTAGCGGGAGGGAATGAGCAGTTCTTC
14,NA,TRBV15,TRBJ1-5,NA,CATSRDFSNQPQHF,TGTGCCACCAGCAGAGACTTTAGCAATCAGCCCCAGCATTTT
15,NA,TRBV6-5,TRBJ2-5,NA,CASSLEGTSQETQYF,TGTGCCAGCAGCCTGGAAGGGACCAGTCAGGAGACCCAGTACTTC
13,NA,TRBV18,TRBJ1-6,TRBD1,CASSRDRDSPLHF,TGTGCCAGCTCACGGGACAGGGATTCACCCCTCCACTTT
15,NA,TRBV6-4,TRBJ2-3,TRBD1,CASSEQGSNTDTQYF,TGTGCCAGCAGCGAACAGGGGAGTAACACAGATACGCAGTATTTT
14,NA,TRBV3-1/TRBV3-2,TRBJ1-4,NA,CASSQRTLNEKLFF,TGTGCCAGCAGCCAGAGGACGTTGAATGAAAAACTGTTTTTT
17,few,TRBV7-9,TRBJ2-2,TRBD2,CASSFSGGGPSTGELFF,TGTGCCAGCAGCTTTAGCGGGGGAGGTCCCTCGACCGGGGAGCTGTTTTTT
20,once,TRBV11-3,TRBJ2-1,TRBD2,CASSSGLGLAGGGSYNEQFF,TGTGCCAGCAGCTCAGGGCTGGGACTAGCGGGAGGAGGCTCCTACAATGAGCAGTTCTTC
18,NA,TRBV29-1,TRBJ2-1,TRBD2,CSVEGLWGTSGTYNEQFF,TGCAGCGTTGAGGGGCTTTGGGGGACTAGCGGGACCTACAATGAGCAGTTCTTC
17,NA,TRBV5-1,TRBJ2-6,NA,CASSLGDTRSGANVLTF,TGCGCCAGCAGCTTGGGGGACACACGATCTGGGGCCAACGTCCTGACTTTC
14,NA,TRBV25-1,TRBJ1-2,NA,CASSVRQGNYGYTF,TGTGCCAGCAGTGTTCGGCAGGGAAACTATGGCTACACCTTC
14,NA,TRBV5-1,TRBJ1-1,NA,CASSLGPMNTEAFF,TGCGCCAGCAGCTTGGGCCCCATGAACACTGAAGCTTTCTTT
15,NA,TRBV6-5,TRBJ1-2,NA,CASSSERRGVRGYTF,TGTGCCAGCAGTTCCGAACGGAGAGGGGTGAGGGGCTACACCTTC